This TCR beta chain was observed in a study of CD8+CD57+ T cells in acquired aplastic anemia. About the study: Recorded DNA amounts for sorted CD4+ and CD8+ cells had an average of approximately 2.9 ug.

Study observations and caveats: For CD8+ Simpson's diversity, patients and controls showed no significant difference.

This clonotype was counted ten times or more. Its antigen is still unknown. CD8+CD57+ cell expansion had been shown by flow cytometry in patients chosen for sequencing. The patients all had a severe acquired aplastic anemia diagnosis. Template material for TCR beta VDJ and CDR3 profiling consisted of genomic DNA. One entry per CDR3 protein results from TCRdb running MiXCR on the reads. The sample yields 150,000 to 200,000 distinct CDR3 sequences, roughly 48% seen once. Specimen: sorted CD4+, CD8+, or CD8+CD57+ T cells (not recorded which) from PBMCs. The clonotype originates from a human donor with aplastic anemia.

CDR3 DNA sequence: TGTGCCAGCAGGGATCAGGGGTACTATGGCTACACCTTC. Protein: CASRDQGYYGYTF. The genes are TRBV7-9 and TRBJ1-2; D is perhaps TRBD1 (6 bases). The germline gives CDR1 SEHNR, CDR2 FQNEAQ (reference sequence). With 6 bases removed from V and 3 bases from J, the gap between germline ends came to 11 bases. CDR3 length: 13 residues.